Reported below is one TCR beta chain. In the original analysis: Reference gene primers were amplified, and this amplification served to estimate nucleated cell counts. Sequencing used immunoSEQ multiplex PCR; TCRdb keeps in-frame clones, though not all of them. V and J calls and clone size are as listed in that table; D and trimming were resolved from the DNA. In the table there are approximately 290,000 clones, 80% to 85% of which are singletons. This specimen comes from a study of blood T cell repertoires in COVID-19. Study at large: Donors in the United States, Italy and Spain gave samples during acute or convalescent COVID-19.

The sequence was collected from a person between 65 and 79 years old with COVID-19, enrolled during active disease. What was sequenced was peripheral blood.

The CDR3 is CASRRDSSQYF. The CDR3 DNA follows: TGTGCCAGCAGGCGGGACTCCTCGCAGTATTTT. This rearrangement joins TRBV6-5 to TRBJ2-3; D perhaps matches TRBD2 (6 bases). Per the germline V gene, CDR1 is MNHEY and CDR2 is SVGAGI. CDR3 size: 11 residues. Trimming left V 6 bases short and J 10 bases short, with 11 bases between.